This entry lists 22 T cell receptor beta chains sequenced from one sample in a study of blood T cells in healthy people across ages. Primers used in a second PCR of about 7 to 12 cycles were a sample-barcoded 5' primer and a J-beta primer mix. TCRdb re-called the 5' RACE reads through MiXCR, storing one row per CDR3 protein. The top ten clones hold over 3.5% of a sample with fewer than 650,000 distinct CDR3 sequences, roughly a quarter of them seen once. A further study also used this sample, focusing on T cells of mothers and their children.

The sample comprised blood. The receptor set was obtained from a boy aged 2 to 10 in good health.

A few counts support this clonotype. CDR3: CASSVISARYNEQFF. Written as DNA, the CDR3 is TGTGCCAGCAGCGTTATTAGCGCGCGGTACAATGAGCAGTTCTTC. The chain links TRBV9 to TRBJ2-1, with a tentative D call TRBD2 (5 bases). V was cut by 2 bases and J by 4 bases, with 13 bases left in between. Germline CDR1 and CDR2: SGDLS and YYNGEE. There are 15 residues in the CDR3.

This clonotype came up a few times. This chain links TRBV11-2 with TRBJ2-3; D uncertain. CDR3 size: 13 residues. The V end was cut by 2 bases, the J end by 6 bases, with 9 bases between. CDR1 SGHAT and CDR2 FQNNGV come from the germline V gene. The CDR3 is CASSLREMDTQYF. CDR3 in DNA: TGTGCCAGCAGCTTAAGGGAAATGGATACGCAGTATTTT. Supplemented by reference TRBV11-2 and TRBJ2-3, the full variable domain reads EAGVAQSPRYKIIEKRQSVAFWCNPISGHATLYWYQQILGQGPKLLIQFQNNGVVDDSQLPKDRFSAERLKGVDSTLKIQPAKLEDSAVYLCASSLREMDTQYFGPGTRLTVL.

The table lists this clonotype with a few counts. This chain connects TRBV5-1 to TRBJ1-4; D ambiguous. V lost 3 bases, J lost 7 bases, and 13 bases lay in between. Germline lookup yields CDR1 SGHRS and CDR2 YFSETQ. This CDR3 has 14 amino acids. CDR3 bases: TGCGCCAGCAGCTCGGCGGGGTATGGTGAAAAACTGTTTTTT. It yields the protein CASSSAGYGEKLFF.

This clonotype was recorded a few times. The DNA for the CDR3 is TGTGCCAGCAGCCCCCCCGCATCAGAGACCCAGTACTTC. Encoded protein: CASSPPASETQYF. The chain has TRBV11-2 and TRBJ2-5, with D unclear. This CDR3 is 13 amino acids long. The V gene lost 5 bases and the J gene lost 4 bases, with 11 bases spanning the gap. Germline V gives CDR1 SGHAT, CDR2 FQNNGV.

V usage is TRBV10-1 and J usage is TRBJ2-7; 8 bases agree with TRBD2. Germline CDR1 WNHNN, CDR2 SYGVQD (reference sequence). Trimming at V came to 3 bases and at J to 5 bases, leaving 9 bases not matched to a gene. This CDR3 is 15 amino acids long. In DNA form, the CDR3 reads TGCGCCAGCAGTGAAAAAGCGGGAGTGAACCACGAGCAGTACTTC. Translating it yields CASSEKAGVNHEQYF.

This clonotype has just a few counts. The rearrangement uses TRBV5-1 and TRBJ1-6, with D maybe TRBD1 (6 bases). V dropped 4 bases and J dropped 9 bases, with 14 bases sitting between them. The CDR3 is made up of 14 amino acids. In germline, CDR1 is SGHRS, CDR2 YFSETQ. CDR3 DNA: TGCGCCAGCAGCATAGACAGGAGAGGTTCACCCCTCCACTTT. The encoded protein is CASSIDRRGSPLHF. Based on the CDR3 plus reference TRBV5-1 and TRBJ1-6, the full variable domain is KAGVTQTPRYLIKTRGQQVTLSCSPISGHRSVSWYQQTPGQGLQFLFEYFSETQRNKGNFPGRFSGRQFSNSRSEMNVSTLELGDSALYLCASSIDRRGSPLHFGNGTRLTVT.

This clonotype has a single count. The chain links TRBV27 to TRBJ2-5; 13 nucleotides match TRBD2. The CDR3 runs to 15 residues. V lost 2 bases to trimming and J lost 6 bases; unmatched junction nucleotides: 3. Germline loops: CDR1 MNHEY, CDR2 SMNVEV (reference sequence). CDR3 coding DNA: TGTGCCAGCAGTTTAGTGGGACTAGCGGGGAAGACCCAGTACTTC. It specifies CASSLVGLAGKTQYF.

This clonotype was seen a handful of times. J is TRBJ1-4 and V is TRBV12-3 or TRBV12-4, with D possibly being TRBD1 (5 bases). This CDR3 has 13 amino acids. V was cut by 6 bases and J by 5 bases, with 10 bases left in between. Here the CDR3 DNA reads TGTGCCAGCAGAGTACAGGTCAATGAAAAACTGTTTTTT. It codes for CASRVQVNEKLFF.

The chain combines TRBV12-5 with TRBJ2-3; 8 nucleotides line up with TRBD1. V gave up 0 bases and J gave up 4 bases; unmatched junction bases: 9. This CDR3 contains 17 residues. Germline V gene lookup returns CDR1 LGHNT and CDR2 FRNRAP. Here the CDR3 reads CASGLVARQGPPDTQYF. DNA of the CDR3: TGTGCTAGTGGTTTGGTGGCAAGACAGGGGCCTCCAGATACGCAGTATTTT. The full variable domain, with the rest looked up from reference TRBV12-5 and TRBJ2-3, is DARVTQTPRHKVTEMGQEVTMRCQPILGHNTVFWYRQTMMQGLELLAYFRNRAPLDDSGMPKDRFSAEMPDATLATLKIQPSEPRDSAVYFCASGLVARQGPPDTQYFGPGTRLTVL.

The rearrangement uses TRBV12-3 or TRBV12-4 and TRBJ1-2; no reliable D call. Between the trimmed V and J ends, which lost 11 bases and 7 bases, there was a span of 14 bases. The CDR3 consists of 11 residues. DNA of the CDR3: TGTGCCGACTCAGGTAGCTCTGGCTACACCTTC. Protein product: CADSGSSGYTF.

On this clonotype itself: The DNA is left out, because the CDR3 cannot be placed on it with certainty; the CDR3 is given as TCRdb lists it. The V gene is TRBV6-2 or TRBV6-3, the J gene TRBJ2-3; the table's D call, TRBD1, was not checked against the DNA. Germline V gene sequence: CDR1 MNHEY, CDR2 SVGEGT. 22 amino acids form the CDR3, both terminal residues included. The CDR3 loop is CASSSPGQGANVLTFGAPMQYF.

This clonotype was picked up a small number of times. This chain connects TRBV29-1 to TRBJ2-2; D uncertain. V dropped 4 bases and J dropped 5 bases, with 8 bases sitting between them. The CDR3 is 12 residues long. Germline V gene data show CDR1 as SQVTM and CDR2 as ANQGSEA. The CDR3, as DNA: TGCAGCGTTGTGGTGGGGACCGGGGAGCTGTTTTTT. Protein product: CSVVVGTGELFF.

This chain links TRBV18 with TRBJ2-7, with D perhaps given as TRBD1 or TRBD2 (5 bases each). CDR3 size: 15 residues. Per germline, CDR1 KGHSH and CDR2 LQKENI. The germline V and J ends were trimmed by 0 bases and 1 base, with 10 bases remaining between them. Here the CDR3 DNA reads TGTGCCAGCTCACCACCGGGACCCAGTTCCTACGAGCAGTACTTC. Translation gives CASSPPGPSSYEQYF.

V is TRBV11-2 and J is TRBJ1-1; D may be TRBD1 (5 bases). The germline gives CDR1 SGHAT, CDR2 FQNNGV. The CDR3 is 14 residues long. V dropped 4 bases and J dropped 3 bases, with 12 bases sitting between them. In DNA, the CDR3 is TGTGCCAGCAGCTCCCAGGTGGGGGACACTGAAGCTTTCTTT. Translated: CASSSQVGDTEAFF.

The table lists this clonotype with a few counts. J is TRBJ2-1 and V is TRBV7-9; tentatively, D is TRBD2 (6 bases). CDR1 SEHNR and CDR2 FQNEAQ come from the germline V gene (reference sequence). This CDR3 spans 15 amino acids. The germline V and J ends were trimmed by 5 bases and 4 bases, with 15 bases remaining between them. The CDR3 reads CASSDGSSLYNEQFF. CDR3 sequence (DNA): TGTGCCAGCAGCGACGGGAGTTCCCTGTACAATGAGCAGTTCTTC.

This clonotype showed up just a few times. The V call is TRBV6-5, the J call TRBJ2-7, with D possibly TRBD1 on 6 matching bases. Trimming removed 8 bases at V and 3 bases at J, with 11 bases between. This CDR3 region has 12 residues. The germline V gene encodes CDR1 MNHEY and CDR2 SVGAGI. The CDR3 spells CASHEGDYEQYF. CDR3 nucleotide sequence: TGTGCCAGCCATGAGGGGGACTACGAGCAGTACTTC.

This clonotype was counted a few times. This rearrangement joins TRBV27 to TRBJ1-1; D gene ambiguous. With 4 bases removed from V and 0 bases from J, the gap between germline ends came to 6 bases. The germline V gene has CDR1 MNHEY and CDR2 SMNVEV (reference sequence). The CDR3 runs to 13 residues. The CDR3 loop reads CASSSLMNTEAFF. The CDR3 DNA sequence: TGTGCCAGCAGTTCCCTCATGAACACTGAAGCTTTCTTT.

The table lists this clonotype with a few counts. The genes are TRBV7-9 and TRBJ2-7; 11 positions agree with TRBD2. The germline CDR1 and CDR2 sequences are SEHNR and FQNEAQ (reference sequence). This CDR3 comprises 17 residues. V shed 4 bases, J shed 2 bases, and the junction held 10 bases outside the gene matches. CDR3 amino acids: CASSSVRTSGPTYEQYF. In DNA form, the CDR3 reads TGTGCCAGCAGCTCCGTTCGGACTAGCGGGCCAACCTACGAGCAGTACTTC. Looking up the rest from reference TRBV7-9 and TRBJ2-7 gives the full variable domain: DTGVSQNPRHKITKRGQNVTFRCDPISEHNRLYWYRQTLGQGPEFLTYFQNEAQLEKSRLLSDRFSAERPKGSFSTLEIQRTEQGDSAMYLCASSSVRTSGPTYEQYFGPGTRLTVT.

This sequence joins TRBV5-1 and TRBJ1-5, with D maybe TRBD1 (6 bases). Deletions cut 0 bases from V and 9 bases from J, with 13 bases between. Germline CDR1 is SGHRS and CDR2 is YFSETQ. The CDR3 consists of 14 residues. CDR3: CASSLAGALGPQHF. The CDR3, as DNA: TGCGCCAGCAGCTTGGCAGGGGCCCTTGGGCCCCAGCATTTT.

A note on this clonotype: A junction boundary mismatches the germline segment, possibly from a read error. V is TRBV6-6 and J is TRBJ2-5; no definite D call. The tail of the sequence fits TRBJ2-7 better, so the J call may be wrong. CDR1 MNHNY and CDR2 SVGAGI come from the germline V gene (reference sequence). The CDR3 consists of 14 residues. In nucleotides, the CDR3 is TGTGCCTGCAGTTTCAGCCCCCACTCCTACGAGCAGTACTTC. Its protein is CACSFSPHSYEQYF.

This chain uses TRBV20-1 with TRBJ2-1; possible D gene TRBD1, 8 bases. Trimming shortened V by 3 bases and J by 3 bases, and 15 bases separated the two germline ends. Germline V CDR1 and CDR2: DFQATT, SNEGSKA (reference sequence). The CDR3 is 15 amino acids. CDR3 in DNA: TGCAGTGCTAGGCCGTACAGGGGGGGCTACAATGAGCAGTTCTTC. Protein sequence: CSARPYRGGYNEQFF.

This sequence joins TRBV11-2 and TRBJ2-3; TRBD2 agrees at 11 bases. Per the germline V gene, CDR1 is SGHAT and CDR2 is FQNNGV. Trimming removed 5 bases from V and 2 bases from J; junction bases left unmatched: 6. The CDR3 loop spans 16 amino acids. The CDR3 loop reads CASSPRLAGTTDTQYF. CDR3 coding DNA: TGTGCCAGCAGCCCTCGACTAGCGGGAACCACAGATACGCAGTATTTT.